The 25 T cell receptor beta chains below come from one sample, sequenced in a study of identical twins. Each CDR3 protein is one row after TCRdb ran MiXCR on the 5' RACE reads. The sample gives around 530,000 distinct CDR3 sequences, 13% to 15% of which show up once; 0.35% to 0.45% is in the top ten. The data also belong to a second study, concerning yellow fever vaccine responses in identical twins.

The sample comprised CD4+ T cells sorted from blood. These receptors originate from a woman between 18 and 29 years old in good health.

The rearrangement joins TRBV28 to TRBJ2-4; D call uncertain. The CDR3 totals 12 residues. Germline CDR1 is MDHEN and CDR2 is SYDVKM. V lost 6 bases and J lost 7, with 10 bases in between. CDR3 nucleotides: TGTGCCAGCAGCTGGGGTGGGAACATTCAGTACTTC. This translates into CASSWGGNIQYF.

This clonotype was seen a few times. The gene calls are TRBV7-6 and TRBJ2-1, with D unresolved. Deletions cut 1 base from V and 9 bases from J, with 7 bases between. The germline V gene encodes CDR1 SGHVS and CDR2 FNYEAQ. The CDR3 is 12 amino acids. This chain's CDR3 is CASSLDRSEQFF. For the CDR3, the DNA is TGTGCCAGCAGCTTAGATCGGAGTGAGCAGTTCTTC.

This clonotype has only a few counts. This sequence joins TRBV4-1 and TRBJ1-1; 11 nucleotides match TRBD1. Germline V gene sequence: CDR1 MGHRA, CDR2 YSYEKL. The ends lost 3 bases at V and 5 bases at J; junction bases unmatched: 8. CDR3 length equals 16 residues. CDR3 nucleotide sequence: TGCGCCAGCAGCCAGGACAGGGGGCGAAAGAGAACTGAAGCTTTCTTT. This codes for CASSQDRGRKRTEAFF.

The chain's CDR3 is CASSQELRGSGNTIYF. The CDR3 DNA follows: TGTGCCAGCAGCCAAGAACTCCGGGGCTCTGGAAACACCATATATTTT. This chain connects TRBV3-1 to TRBJ1-3; D gene uncertain. V was pared by 0 bases and J by 0 bases, with 9 bases between. This CDR3 comprises 16 residues. The germline V gene encodes CDR1 LGHDT and CDR2 YNNKEL (reference sequence).

In its sample, this clonotype was seen a few times. This rearrangement joins TRBV10-3 to TRBJ2-1; D not resolved. Between the trimmed V and J ends, which lost 1 base and 9 bases, there was a span of 4 bases. Germline CDR1 reads ENHRY; CDR2 reads SYGVKD. This CDR3 contains 11 residues. Here the CDR3 reads CAISELGEQFF. The CDR3 nucleotides read TGTGCCATCAGTGAGTTGGGTGAGCAGTTCTTC.

A few counts support this clonotype. This chain connects TRBV5-1 to TRBJ2-1, with D maybe TRBD1 (5 bases). The CDR3 extends over 15 amino acids. Germline V gene data show CDR1 as SGHRS and CDR2 as YFSETQ. Trimming cost V 4 bases and J 2 bases, with 13 bases left between them. CDR3 in amino acids: CASSIKLDTYNEQFF. In DNA form, the CDR3 reads TGCGCCAGCAGCATAAAACTGGACACCTACAATGAGCAGTTCTTC.

This rearrangement joins TRBV5-4 to TRBJ2-7; D gene unclear. The CDR3 length is 13 residues. V was shortened by 2 bases and J by 12 bases, with 18 bases between the two germline ends. In germline, CDR1 is SGHNT, CDR2 YYREEE (reference sequence). CDR3: CASSFGGPEAAYF. DNA for the CDR3: TGTGCCAGCAGCTTCGGTGGTCCCGAAGCTGCGTACTTC.

This sequence joins TRBV21-1 and TRBJ2-1; TRBD1 is taken as the D call from the table, unchecked against the DNA. TRBV21-1 is a listed pseudogene. The CDR3 length is 12 residues. The CDR3 DNA follows: TGTGCCAGCAGCGGACAGGGGTTGGGGCAGTTCTTC. Translation gives CASSGQGLGQFF.

This clonotype was seen only a few times. The V and J genes are TRBV12-3 or TRBV12-4 and TRBJ2-3, with D possibly being TRBD2 (6 bases). V lost 0 bases and J lost 2, with 9 bases in between. The length of the CDR3 is 15 residues. CDR3 protein: CASSLALANTDTQYF. The CDR3 nucleotides read TGTGCCAGCAGTTTAGCACTAGCCAACACAGATACGCAGTATTTT.

The table lists this clonotype with many counts. The chain uses TRBV12-3 or TRBV12-4 and TRBJ2-7; D is perhaps TRBD1 (5 bases). V lost 3 bases and J 3 bases, leaving 12 bases between the germline ends. This CDR3 region has 14 residues. The DNA for the CDR3 is TGTGCCAGCAGTTTCCAGGGCGCCCGCTACGAGCAGTACTTC. Translating gives CASSFQGARYEQYF.

V is TRBV24-1 and J is TRBJ2-5; D is unresolved. Germline assignment: CDR1 KGHDR and CDR2 SFDVKD. The V and J ends lost 2 bases and 5 bases respectively, with 8 bases between them. The CDR3 is 13 amino acids. The CDR3 is CATSDSGRETQYF. For the CDR3, the DNA is TGTGCCACCAGTGATTCGGGTCGGGAGACCCAGTACTTC.

The chain recombines TRBV5-1 with TRBJ2-3; 11 bases match TRBD2. The CDR3 is 18 residues long. The V gene end was trimmed by 3 bases and the J gene end by 4 bases; junction bases not matched to a gene: 13. Germline loops: CDR1 SGHRS, CDR2 YFSETQ. For the CDR3, the DNA is TGCGCCAGCAGCTCAGGTCTAGCGGGAGGCCCCCCGGCAGATACGCAGTATTTT. The encoded protein is CASSSGLAGGPPADTQYF.

This clonotype appeared a few times. The chain combines TRBV2 with TRBJ1-6, with D possibly being TRBD1 (6 bases). CDR1 SNHLY and CDR2 FYNNEI come from the germline V gene. This CDR3 region has 18 residues. Between the trimmed V and J ends, which lost 8 bases and 5 bases, there was a span of 25 bases. The CDR3 DNA reads TGTGCCAGCTCCCCCCAGGGGACGGGACTTTGGAATAATTCACCCCTCCACTTT. This gives the protein CASSPQGTGLWNNSPLHF.

The DNA of the CDR3 is TGTGCCAGCAGCCCAAAAGACTTCTTCAACACCGGGGAGCTGTTTTTT. This sequence encodes CASSPKDFFNTGELFF. The chain links TRBV12-3 or TRBV12-4 to TRBJ2-2; no reliable D call. This CDR3 region has 16 residues. The V and J ends lost 6 bases and 2 bases respectively, with 16 bases between them.

This clonotype was counted between two and nine times. In DNA, the CDR3 is TGCAGTGCTAGAGAGAATCGAGTCGGCAGGCTAGGGGGGACCCAGTACTTC. As protein: CSARENRVGRLGGTQYF. The chain links TRBV20-1 to TRBJ2-5; D may be TRBD1 (6 bases). V lost 0 bases, J lost 7 bases, and 24 bases lay in between. CDR1 DFQATT and CDR2 SNEGSKA come from the germline V gene (reference sequence). The length of the CDR3 is 17 residues.

This clonotype showed up just a few times. The V call is TRBV11-3, the J call TRBJ2-2; 8 nucleotides agree with TRBD2. Unmatched junction bases numbered 9, after V lost 5 bases and J lost 4 bases. Germline assignment: CDR1 SGHNT and CDR2 YENEEA. This CDR3 is built from 16 residues. For the CDR3, the DNA is TGTGCCAGCAGCCTTTCGGGACTAGTTGGCACCGGGGAGCTGTTTTTT. Residues: CASSLSGLVGTGELFF. Filled out from reference TRBV11-3 and TRBJ2-2, the complete variable domain reads EAGVVQSPRYKIIEKKQPVAFWCNPISGHNTLYWYLQNLGQGPELLIRYENEEAVDDSQLPKDRFSAERLKGVDSTLKIQPAELGDSAVYLCASSLSGLVGTGELFFGEGSRLTVL.

This clonotype showed up just a few times. The V and J genes are TRBV5-1 and TRBJ2-7; D is possibly TRBD2 (5 bases). The ends were cut back, 5 bases at V and 3 bases at J, with 12 bases in the middle. The germline gives CDR1 SGHRS, CDR2 YFSETQ. This CDR3 is built from 13 residues. The CDR3 DNA reads as TGCGCCAGCAGTTACGCCGAGGGCTACGAGCAGTACGTC. It codes for CASSYAEGYEQYV.

The V gene is TRBV5-1, the J gene TRBJ2-7; 7 positions match TRBD1. The junction had 5 bases not matched to a gene; V was cut back by 3 bases and J by 2 bases. Germline V gene data show CDR1 as SGHRS and CDR2 as YFSETQ. There are 14 residues in the CDR3. This chain's CDR3 is CASSYSQGPYEQYF. The CDR3 DNA sequence: TGCGCCAGCAGCTACTCACAGGGGCCCTACGAGCAGTACTTC.

A few counts support this clonotype. The chain recombines TRBV20-1 with TRBJ1-1; D ambiguous. This CDR3 is built from 12 residues. Trimming removed 1 base at V and 5 bases at J, with 8 bases between. The V gene's germline CDR1 is DFQATT and CDR2 SNEGSKA (reference sequence). In DNA, the CDR3 is TGCAGTGCTAGAGGGTGGATGACTGAAGCTTTCTTT. Translating gives CSARGWMTEAFF.

The chain combines TRBV6-2 or TRBV6-3 with TRBJ2-3, with D possibly matching TRBD2 (6 bases). CDR3 length equals 16 residues. Germline assignment: CDR1 MNHEY and CDR2 SVGEGT. Between the trimmed V and J ends, which lost 6 bases and 5 bases, there was a span of 21 bases. CDR3 region: CASRKGGRSWVDTQYF. Here the CDR3 DNA reads TGTGCCAGCAGAAAAGGTGGGAGGTCCTGGGTAGATACGCAGTATTTT.

The chain couples TRBV24-1 to TRBJ2-3, with 7 bases aligning to TRBD2. From germline, CDR1 is KGHDR and CDR2 SFDVKD. V lost 2 bases, J lost 14 bases, and 6 bases stayed unmatched. This CDR3 has 12 amino acids. CDR3 DNA sequence: TGTGCCACCAGTGATTCCTCGGGACTACCGTATTTT. It encodes CATSDSSGLPYF.

The rearrangement uses TRBV2 and TRBJ2-3; D gene uncertain. The ends were cut back, 3 bases at V and 3 bases at J, with 10 bases in the middle. CDR3 size: 14 residues. The germline V gene encodes CDR1 SNHLY and CDR2 FYNNEI. The CDR3 reads CASSDRTTTDTQYF. CDR3 DNA: TGTGCCAGCAGTGACAGGACCACTACAGATACGCAGTATTTT.

This clonotype has more than one count but fewer than ten. Here the CDR3 reads CSARDWSGANQPQHF. The CDR3 DNA is TGCAGTGCTAGAGATTGGTCCGGGGCCAATCAGCCCCAGCATTTT. V gene TRBV20-1 combines with J gene TRBJ1-5; maybe TRBD1 (5 bases). Germline loops: CDR1 DFQATT, CDR2 SNEGSKA (reference sequence). CDR3 length equals 15 residues. The V gene lost 0 bases and the J gene lost 3 bases, with 12 bases spanning the gap.

This rearrangement joins TRBV28 to TRBJ2-1; 8 bases agree with TRBD1. The CDR3 totals 14 residues. With V trimmed by 5 bases and J by 6 bases, 6 bases remained unmatched. In germline, CDR1 is MDHEN, CDR2 SYDVKM. CDR3 in DNA: TGTGCCAGCAGTATCGCGGACAGGGTCAATGAGCAGTTCTTC. Encoded protein: CASSIADRVNEQFF.

Only a few counts were recorded for this clonotype. The chain recombines TRBV29-1 with TRBJ1-1; 9 bases are shared with TRBD1. Germline trimming cut 6 bases from V and 8 bases from J; bases unmatched to any gene: 10. CDR1 and CDR2 (germline): SQVTM, ANQGSEA. This CDR3 comprises 13 residues. The CDR3 DNA follows: TGCAGCGTCCCCGGGACAGGGAGGACCGAAGCTTTCTTT. Its translation: CSVPGTGRTEAFF.